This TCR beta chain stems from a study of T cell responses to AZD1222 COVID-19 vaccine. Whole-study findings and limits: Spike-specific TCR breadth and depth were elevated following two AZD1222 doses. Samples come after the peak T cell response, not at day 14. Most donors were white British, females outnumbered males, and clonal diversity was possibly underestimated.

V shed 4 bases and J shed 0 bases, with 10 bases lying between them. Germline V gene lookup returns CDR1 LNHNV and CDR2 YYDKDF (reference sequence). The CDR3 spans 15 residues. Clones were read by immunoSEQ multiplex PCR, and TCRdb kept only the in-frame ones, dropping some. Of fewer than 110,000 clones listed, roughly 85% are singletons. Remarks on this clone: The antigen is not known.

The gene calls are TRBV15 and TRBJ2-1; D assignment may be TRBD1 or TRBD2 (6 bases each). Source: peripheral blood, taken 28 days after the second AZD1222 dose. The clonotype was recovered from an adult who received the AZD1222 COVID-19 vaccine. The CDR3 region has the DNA TGTGCCACCAGCAAAGGGGGAGGCTCCTACAATGAGCAGTTCTTC. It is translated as CATSKGGGSYNEQFF.